The next 24 T cell receptor beta chains were all read from a single sample in a study of blood T cell repertoires in COVID-19. Only in-frame clones appear in the TCRdb table, and some are missing; sequencing was by immunoSEQ multiplex PCR. The repertoire holds 200,000 to 250,000 clones, with 75% to 90% as singletons. The sample taken for sequencing was peripheral blood. These receptors all come from a woman aged 80 or over with COVID-19, enrolled during active disease.

The chain combines TRBV19 with TRBJ2-1; 8 bases map to TRBD2. The V gene end was trimmed by 5 bases and the J gene end by 7 bases; junction bases not matched to a gene: 10. The CDR3 contains 15 residues. Germline V gene data show CDR1 as LNHDA and CDR2 as SQIVND (reference sequence). The DNA of the CDR3 is TGTGCCAGTAGTCCCGAGGGCGGGGGGTTGAATGAGCAGTTCTTC. Amino acid sequence: CASSPEGGGLNEQFF. The whole variable domain, filled in from reference TRBV19 and TRBJ2-1, reads DGGITQSPKYLFRKEGQNVTLSCEQNLNHDAMYWYRQDPGQGLRLIYYSQIVNDFQKGDIAEGYSVSREKKESFPLTVTSAQKNPTAFYLCASSPEGGGLNEQFFGPGTRLTVL.

The chain couples TRBV19 to TRBJ1-5; 7 nucleotides align to TRBD1. The germline gives CDR1 LNHDA, CDR2 SQIVND (reference sequence). V lost 8 bases, J lost 4 bases, and 8 bases stayed unmatched. The CDR3 totals 14 residues. CDR3 residues: CASRVAGGNQPQHF. As DNA, the CDR3 is TGTGCCAGTCGCGTCGCAGGGGGTAATCAGCCCCAGCATTTT.

J is TRBJ2-5 and V is TRBV7-9, with a tentative D call TRBD2 (5 bases). Trimming cost V 5 bases and J 5 bases, with 18 bases left between them. The CDR3 sequence is 15 residues long. From germline, CDR1 is SEHNR and CDR2 FQNEAQ (reference sequence). The CDR3 loop reads CASSPFTGMGETQYF. As DNA, the CDR3 is TGTGCCAGCAGCCCCTTTACGGGGATGGGGGAGACCCAGTACTTC.

The rearrangement joins TRBV20-1 to TRBJ1-2, with TRBD1 matching 7 bases. Per the germline V gene, CDR1 is DFQATT and CDR2 is SNEGSKA (reference sequence). The CDR3 spans 12 residues. V gave up 3 bases and J gave up 6 bases; unmatched junction bases: 4. The CDR3 spells CSASRTGHGYTF. The CDR3, as DNA: TGCAGTGCTAGTAGGACAGGCCATGGCTACACCTTC.

The rearrangement links TRBV6-6 to TRBJ2-5; no clear D. The CDR3 length is 12 residues. Germline assignment: CDR1 MNHNY and CDR2 SVGAGI (reference sequence). Trimming removed 6 bases from V and 0 bases from J, with 5 bases in between. The CDR3 loop reads CASRADQETQYF. Here the CDR3 DNA reads TGTGCCAGCAGGGCAGACCAAGAGACCCAGTACTTC.

The gene calls are TRBV7-9 and TRBJ1-4, with a possible D match to TRBD1 (6 bases). This CDR3 is built from 15 residues. Germline V gene data show CDR1 as SEHNR and CDR2 as FQNEAQ (reference sequence). The V gene lost 6 bases and the J gene lost 0 bases, with 11 bases spanning the gap. This CDR3 is CASSLGGTTNEKLFF. The CDR3 nucleotides read TGTGCCAGCAGTCTAGGGGGAACAACTAATGAAAAACTGTTTTTT.

The chain joins TRBV28 to TRBJ1-1; D is uncertain. Trimming stripped 6 bases from V and 3 bases from J, with 29 bases between. Germline V gene lookup returns CDR1 MDHEN and CDR2 SYDVKM. The CDR3 is 19 amino acids. CDR3 residues: CASSGSSERFAHTYTEAFF. The DNA of the CDR3 is TGTGCCAGCAGCGGGTCATCCGAGAGGTTTGCTCACACTTACACTGAAGCTTTCTTT. Using reference TRBV28 and TRBJ1-1 for the parts outside the CDR3, the full variable domain is DVKVTQSSRYLVKRTGEKVFLECVQDMDHENMFWYRQDPGLGLRLIYFSYDVKMKEKGDIPEGYSVSREKKERFSLILESASTNQTSMYLCASSGSSERFAHTYTEAFFGQGTRLTVV.

The chain couples TRBV7-2 to TRBJ2-7, with 8 nucleotides matching TRBD2. CDR3 length: 14 residues. CDR1 is SGHTA, CDR2 FQGNSA, per germline. V dropped 3 bases and J dropped 2; count of bases not matched to a gene: 3. The CDR3 bases are TGTGCCAGCAGCTTTAGCGGGATGCCCTACGAGCAGTACTTC. This codes for CASSFSGMPYEQYF.

This clone was picked up a small number of times. This chain links TRBV13 with TRBJ2-2, with D possibly TRBD2 on 6 matching bases. The germline V and J ends were trimmed by 5 bases and 4 bases, with 11 bases remaining between them. The CDR3 covers 14 residues. CDR1 and CDR2 from the germline V gene are PRHDT and FYEKMQ (reference sequence). The CDR3 nucleotides read TGTGCCAGCAGCCCCGGGAGTGGCACCGGGGAGCTGTTTTTT. Its protein is CASSPGSGTGELFF. The complete variable domain, with remaining parts taken from reference TRBV13 and TRBJ2-2, reads AAGVIQSPRHLIKEKRETATLKCYPIPRHDTVYWYQQGPGQDPQFLISFYEKMQSDKGSIPDRFSAQQFSDYHSELNMSSLELGDSALYFCASSPGSGTGELFFGEGSRLTVL.

The sample holds a few counts of this clone. The chain couples TRBV30 to TRBJ1-2; TRBD1 matches at 9 bases. Germline CDR1 reads GTSNPN; CDR2 reads SVGIG (reference sequence). CDR3 size: 15 residues. Trimming at V came to 0 bases and at J to 4 bases, leaving 6 bases not matched to a gene. This chain's CDR3 is CAWSVHGTGRYGYTF. The DNA for the CDR3 is TGTGCCTGGAGTGTACATGGGACAGGGCGCTATGGCTACACCTTC.

V is TRBV5-1 and J is TRBJ2-3, with 10 bases lining up with TRBD2. With V trimmed by 1 base and J by 3 bases, 5 bases remained unmatched. Germline V gives CDR1 SGHRS, CDR2 YFSETQ. This CDR3 has 16 residues. The CDR3 bases are TGCGCCAGCAGCTTGATGGTAGCGGGGGGTACAGATACGCAGTATTTT. Encoded protein: CASSLMVAGGTDTQYF.

The chain has TRBV11-1 and TRBJ1-1; D gene ambiguous. Germline V lookup: CDR1 SGHAT, CDR2 FQDESV (reference sequence). Trimming pared 2 bases from V and 4 bases from J, leaving 11 bases between. The CDR3 covers 14 residues. The CDR3 here is CASSLFARGTEAFF. DNA for the CDR3: TGTGCCAGCAGCTTATTTGCTAGAGGCACTGAAGCTTTCTTT.

This chain uses TRBV6-5 with TRBJ1-2; perhaps TRBD1 as D (6 bases). V gave up 6 bases and J gave up 4 bases, with 15 bases separating them. The CDR3 spans 14 residues. Per the germline V gene, CDR1 is MNHEY and CDR2 is SVGAGI. The CDR3 loop is CASRQPDRTYGYTF. In DNA form, the CDR3 reads TGTGCCAGCAGGCAGCCCGACAGGACCTATGGCTACACCTTC.

V and J are TRBV24-1 and TRBJ2-3; 9 nucleotides match TRBD2. Germline V lookup: CDR1 KGHDR, CDR2 SFDVKD. The ends lost 1 base at V and 6 bases at J; junction bases unmatched: 13. This CDR3 comprises 18 residues. Written as DNA, the CDR3 is TGTGCCACCAGTGATTTCCCTACCGGTGGCGGGGGGGTGGATACGCAGTATTTT. Translation gives CATSDFPTGGGGVDTQYF.

The chain joins TRBV29-1 to TRBJ2-1, with no clear D. Trimming stripped 3 bases from V and 6 bases from J, with 9 bases between. Germline values: CDR1 SQVTM, CDR2 ANQGSEA. The length of the CDR3 is 12 residues. The CDR3 coding sequence is TGCAGCGTTGAGGGCGCGAGCAATGAGCAGTTCTTC. It yields the protein CSVEGASNEQFF.

J is TRBJ1-1 and V is TRBV2; D is unresolved. The CDR3 is made up of 17 amino acids. V shed 4 bases and J shed 1 base, with 19 bases lying between them. CDR1 and CDR2 from the germline V gene are SNHLY and FYNNEI. In nucleotides, the CDR3 is TGTGCCAGCAGTGTGAGCGGGATCTCAACCTGGAACACTGAAGCTTTCTTT. Protein sequence: CASSVSGISTWNTEAFF.

The chain recombines TRBV6-6 with TRBJ1-2, with unresolved D. CDR1 is MNHNY and CDR2 is SVGAGI in the germline V gene (reference sequence). V dropped 5 bases and J dropped 5 bases, with 15 bases sitting between them. The CDR3 length is 14 residues. Written as DNA, the CDR3 is TGTGCCAGCAGTCGAAACGATGGGGAGTATGGCTACACCTTC. Its translation: CASSRNDGEYGYTF.

The chain carries TRBV5-1 and TRBJ1-1; 7 positions agree with TRBD1. Per the germline V gene, CDR1 is SGHRS and CDR2 is YFSETQ. The V gene end was trimmed by 5 bases and the J gene end by 12 bases; junction bases not matched to a gene: 13. The CDR3 totals 13 residues. CDR3 nucleotide sequence: TGCGCCAGCAGTCAGAGTTACACAGGGGAAACTTTCTTT. Protein: CASSQSYTGETFF.

The chain links TRBV7-9 to TRBJ1-6, with D possibly TRBD1 on 6 matching bases. Trimming cost V 3 bases and J 7 bases, with 7 bases left between them. Per germline, CDR1 SEHNR and CDR2 FQNEAQ (reference sequence). The CDR3 runs 13 residues. CDR3 region: CASSFDRNSPLHF. CDR3 DNA sequence: TGTGCCAGCAGCTTTGACAGGAATTCACCCCTCCACTTT.

The J gene is TRBJ1-2, the V gene TRBV10-3, with a possible D match to TRBD1 (5 bases). CDR1 ENHRY and CDR2 SYGVKD come from the germline V gene. The CDR3 has 10 amino acids. Trimming left V 8 bases short and J 5 bases short, with 6 bases between. This CDR3 reads CAIRQYGYTF. The CDR3 DNA reads TGTGCCATCCGACAGTATGGCTACACCTTC.

This clone was recorded a few times. The same CDR3 also results from other DNA sequences found in this sample. The V and J genes are TRBV5-4 and TRBJ2-5; D is perhaps TRBD1 (6 bases). The CDR3 contains 13 residues. CDR1 and CDR2 (germline): SGHNT, YYREEE (reference sequence). Deletions cut 0 bases from V and 5 bases from J, with 8 bases between. The CDR3 loop is CASSLVRGETQYF. CDR3 bases: TGTGCCAGCAGCTTGGTTAGGGGGGAGACCCAGTACTTC.

The chain combines TRBV6-2 or TRBV6-3 with TRBJ2-1, with 8 bases matching TRBD1. Germline loops: CDR1 MNHEY, CDR2 SVGEGT. This CDR3 contains 14 residues. V dropped 5 bases and J dropped 8; count of bases not matched to a gene: 8. The CDR3 DNA follows: TGTGCCAGCAGTCCCAGGGGGCGTAGGGATGAGCAGTTCTTC. Its translation is CASSPRGRRDEQFF.

The chain is built from TRBV11-2 and TRBJ2-5; 9 bases are a match to TRBD2. With 5 bases clipped from V and 1 base from J, the junction kept 5 bases outside the gene matches. Germline loops: CDR1 SGHAT, CDR2 FQNNGV. This CDR3 contains 15 residues. The chain's CDR3 is CASSLSGGLQETQYF. The DNA for the CDR3 is TGTGCCAGCAGCCTTAGCGGGGGACTCCAAGAGACCCAGTACTTC.

The genes are TRBV23-1 and TRBJ1-4; D ambiguous. TRBV23-1 is marked as an open reading frame, function uncertain. The CDR3 spans 14 residues. Trimming took off 5 bases at V and 8 bases at J, with 15 bases between the two ends. The CDR3 reads CASSVESPGEKLFF. The CDR3 DNA reads as TGCGCCAGCAGTGTCGAGAGCCCGGGGGAAAAACTGTTTTTT.